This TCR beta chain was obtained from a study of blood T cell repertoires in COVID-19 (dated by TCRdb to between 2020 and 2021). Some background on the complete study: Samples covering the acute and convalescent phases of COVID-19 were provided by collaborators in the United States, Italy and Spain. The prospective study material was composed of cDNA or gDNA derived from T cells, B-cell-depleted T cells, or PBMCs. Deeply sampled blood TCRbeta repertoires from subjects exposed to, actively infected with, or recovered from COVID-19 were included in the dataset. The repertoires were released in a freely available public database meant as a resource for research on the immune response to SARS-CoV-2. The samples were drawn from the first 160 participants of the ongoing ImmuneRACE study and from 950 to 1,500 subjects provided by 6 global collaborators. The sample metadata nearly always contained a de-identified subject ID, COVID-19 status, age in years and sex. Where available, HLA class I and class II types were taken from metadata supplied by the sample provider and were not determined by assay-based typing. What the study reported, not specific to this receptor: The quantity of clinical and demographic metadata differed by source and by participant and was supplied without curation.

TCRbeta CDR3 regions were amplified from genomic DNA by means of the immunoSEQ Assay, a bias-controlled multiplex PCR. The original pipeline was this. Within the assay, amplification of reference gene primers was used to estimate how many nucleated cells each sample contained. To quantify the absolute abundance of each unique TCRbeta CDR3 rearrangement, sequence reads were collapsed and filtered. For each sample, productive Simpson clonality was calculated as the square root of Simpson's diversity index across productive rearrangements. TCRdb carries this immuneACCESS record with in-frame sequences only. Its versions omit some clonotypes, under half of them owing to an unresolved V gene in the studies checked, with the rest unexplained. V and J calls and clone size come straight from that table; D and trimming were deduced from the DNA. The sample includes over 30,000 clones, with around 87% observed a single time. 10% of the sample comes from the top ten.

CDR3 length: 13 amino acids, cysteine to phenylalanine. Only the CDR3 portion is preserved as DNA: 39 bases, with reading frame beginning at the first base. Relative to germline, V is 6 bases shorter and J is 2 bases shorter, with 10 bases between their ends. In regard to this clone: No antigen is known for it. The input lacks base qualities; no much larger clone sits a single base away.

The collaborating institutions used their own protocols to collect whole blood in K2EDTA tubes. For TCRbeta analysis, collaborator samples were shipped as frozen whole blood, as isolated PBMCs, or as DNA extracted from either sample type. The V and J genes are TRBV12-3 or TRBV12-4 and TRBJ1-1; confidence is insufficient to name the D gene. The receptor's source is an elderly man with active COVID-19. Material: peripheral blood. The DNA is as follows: TGTGCCAGCAGCCAGGAATTTAACACTGAAGCTTTCTTT. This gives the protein CASSQEFNTEAFF.